This entry features one T cell receptor beta chain sequence. What it binds is unknown. These newly diagnosed stage II-IVA oral cavity squamous cell carcinoma patients had no prior systemic or radiation treatment. PBMC libraries mostly used approximately 500 ng of input genomic DNA, with six replicates per sample. Sequenced by immunoSEQ multiplex PCR; TCRdb stores in-frame clones only, minus some. The sample contains about 14,000 clones, around 60% of which appear only once. This entry belongs to a study of neoadjuvant anti-PD-1 for oral cavity cancer. Notes on the study in general: Higher pretreatment blood Treg/Th17 ratios correlated with higher pretreatment blood and lower post-treatment tumor TCRbeta clonality.

Trimming removed 3 bases from V and 1 base from J; junction bases left unmatched: 5. This CDR3 comprises 15 residues. Germline assignment: CDR1 GTSNPN and CDR2 SVGIG (reference sequence). The source was PBMCs, collected before nivolumab (anti-PD-1) treatment. This chain uses TRBV30 with TRBJ2-3, with 9 bases lining up with TRBD2. The sequence derives from a person aged 35-79 years with oral cavity squamous cell carcinoma. For the CDR3, the DNA is TGTGCCTGGAGGGCTAGCGGGACTGGCACAGATACGCAGTATTTT. Its protein is CAWRASGTGTDTQYF.